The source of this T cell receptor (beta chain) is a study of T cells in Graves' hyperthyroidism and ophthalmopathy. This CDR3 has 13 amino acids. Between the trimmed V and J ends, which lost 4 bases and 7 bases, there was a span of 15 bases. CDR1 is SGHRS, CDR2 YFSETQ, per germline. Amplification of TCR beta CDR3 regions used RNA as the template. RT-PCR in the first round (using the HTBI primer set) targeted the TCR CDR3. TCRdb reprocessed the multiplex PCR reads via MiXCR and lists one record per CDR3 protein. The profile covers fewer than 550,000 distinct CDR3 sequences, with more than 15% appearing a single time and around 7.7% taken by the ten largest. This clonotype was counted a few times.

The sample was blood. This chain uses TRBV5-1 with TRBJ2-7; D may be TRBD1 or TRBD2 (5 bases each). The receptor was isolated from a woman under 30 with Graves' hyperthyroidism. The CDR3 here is CASSPSTGREQYF. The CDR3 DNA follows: TGCGCCAGCAGCCCGTCGACGGGGCGGGAGCAGTACTTC.